Listed below are T cell receptor beta chains from one sample, sequenced in a study of cytomegalovirus exposure and HLA in healthy donors. This table comes from immunoSEQ multiplex PCR, and its TCRdb copy is limited to in-frame clones, with some not included. Counted here are 99,000 or so clones, 10% occurring once; the ten biggest clones make up about 5.7%. Input material: PBMCs. The origin of the receptors is a man aged 35-49 years in good health and CMV-seropositive. Each CDR3 is given with its conserved first and last residue. D genes are given only for firm matches. Size tells how often a clone was seen (once, few, many) or the class of an expanded clone, and some rows leave it out.

CDR3 protein | CDR3 DNA | clone size | D gene | J gene | V gene
CASSLRVGTDTQYF | TGTGCCAGCTCGCTCCGGGTCGGCACAGATACGCAGTATTTT | few | - | TRBJ2-3 | TRBV18
CASSEYRGHLYF | TGTGCCAGCAGTGAATATAGGGGACACTTGTACTTC | few | - | TRBJ2-4 | TRBV25-1
CASSQLGTSPTDEQFF | TGTGCCAGCAGCCAATTAGGTACTAGCCCTACGGATGAGCAGTTCTTC | - | - | TRBJ2-1 | TRBV14
CASSLVGLAGYEQYF | TGTGCCAGCAGCTTAGTCGGTCTAGCGGGGTACGAGCAGTACTTC | few | TRBD2 | TRBJ2-7 | TRBV7-2
CASSLQPETTNEQFF | TGTGCCAGCAGCTTACAGCCGGAGACTACTAATGAGCAGTTCTTC | - | - | TRBJ2-1 | TRBV11-1
CASNKQGNTIYF | TGTGCCAGTAATAAACAGGGAAACACCATATATTTT | - | - | TRBJ1-3 | TRBV19
CASSLPGQPQHF | TGTGCCAGCAGTTTACCGGGACAGCCCCAGCATTTT | few | - | TRBJ1-5 | TRBV28
CASTKEANEKLFF | TGTGCCAGCACCAAAGAGGCTAATGAAAAACTGTTTTTT | - | - | TRBJ1-4 | TRBV6-1
CASSFTGTGLEQYF | TGTGCCAGCAGCTTTACCGGGACAGGCCTCGAGCAGTACTTC | few | TRBD1 | TRBJ2-7 | TRBV5-6
CSVRDRADTIYF | TGCAGCGTGAGGGACAGGGCGGACACCATATATTTT | - | TRBD1 | TRBJ1-3 | TRBV29-1
CASSLNGEGTQYF | TGCGCCAGCAGCTTGAATGGGGAGGGCACGCAGTATTTT | - | TRBD2 | TRBJ2-3 | TRBV5-1
CASSPPTGTYGYTF | TGTGCCAGCAGCCCGCCCACAGGGACCTATGGCTACACCTTC | few | - | TRBJ1-2 | TRBV5-5
CASSLTGAEQYF | TGTGCCAGCAGTTTAACAGGGGCCGAGCAGTACTTC | - | TRBD1 | TRBJ2-7 | TRBV28
CASSSGQGTYEQYF | TGCGCCAGCAGCTCGGGACAGGGGACCTACGAGCAGTACTTC | few | TRBD1 | TRBJ2-7 | TRBV5-1
CASSSEVLYTQYF | TGTGCCAGTAGTAGCGAGGTTCTATATACGCAGTATTTT | - | - | TRBJ2-3 | TRBV19
CAISSDSYEQYF | TGTGCCATCAGTTCGGACAGCTACGAGCAGTACTTC | - | - | TRBJ2-7 | TRBV10-3
CATSSGVGANYGYTF | TGTGCCACCAGCTCCGGGGTCGGAGCTAACTATGGCTACACCTTC | - | - | TRBJ1-2 | TRBV15
CASSFGLEEMADTQYF | TGTGCCAGCAGCTTTGGTTTAGAAGAAATGGCAGATACGCAGTATTTT | few | - | TRBJ2-3 | TRBV11-1
CASSLSSGRANTGELFF | TGTGCCAGCAGTTTGTCTAGCGGGAGGGCGAACACCGGGGAGCTGTTTTTT | - | TRBD2 | TRBJ2-2 | TRBV28
CASKGVRVSQPQHF | TGTGCCAGTAAGGGGGTCAGGGTAAGTCAGCCCCAGCATTTT | - | - | TRBJ1-5 | TRBV19
CASRTGQSNEKLFF | TGTGCCAGCAGGACAGGGCAGTCTAATGAAAAACTGTTTTTT | - | TRBD1 | TRBJ1-4 | TRBV6-1
CASSVAGLNEQFF | TGCGCCAGCAGTGTGGCGGGACTCAATGAGCAGTTCTTC | few | - | TRBJ2-1 | TRBV4-1
CASSPPVGGTYNEQFF | TGTGCCAGCAGTCCCCCTGTAGGCGGGACCTACAATGAGCAGTTCTTC | - | - | TRBJ2-1 | TRBV7-9
CATRQSGRTEAFF | TGTGCCACCAGGCAGAGCGGCCGCACTGAAGCTTTCTTT | few | - | TRBJ1-1 | TRBV15
CASRVLRGSSYEQYF | TGTGCCAGCAGGGTCCTGAGAGGGAGCTCCTACGAGCAGTACTTC | few | - | TRBJ2-7 | TRBV2
CASSHPLAGIDYEQYF | TGTGCCAGCAGTCACCCACTAGCGGGAATCGACTACGAGCAGTACTTC | - | TRBD2 | TRBJ2-7 | TRBV28
CASSEMGMSGTLYEQYF | TGTGCCAGCAGTGAAATGGGAATGAGCGGGACTCTTTACGAGCAGTACTTC | few | TRBD2 | TRBJ2-7 | TRBV6-1
CASSLAQGNYEQYF | TGCGCCAGCAGCTTGGCTCAGGGTAACTACGAGCAGTACTTC | few | - | TRBJ2-7 | TRBV5-1
CASSPGTSGTYNEQFF | TGCGCCAGCAGCCCCGGGACTAGCGGGACCTACAATGAGCAGTTCTTC | few | TRBD2 | TRBJ2-1 | TRBV5-1
CSAVGGNEQFF | TGCAGTGCTGTAGGCGGCAATGAGCAGTTCTTC | few | - | TRBJ2-1 | TRBV20-1
CASSTGVDTEAFF | TGTGCCAGCAGCACCGGGGTGGACACTGAAGCTTTCTTT | few | - | TRBJ1-1 | TRBV11-3
CASSLAHSPLYEQYF | TGTGCCAGCAGCTTAGCACATTCACCCCTCTACGAGCAGTACTTC | - | - | TRBJ2-7 | TRBV11-2
CASSLGQSSSEQYF | TGTGCCAGCAGCCTTGGACAGAGCAGCAGCGAGCAGTACTTC | few | - | TRBJ2-7 | TRBV6-5
CARADSTYEQYF | TGTGCCCGCGCGGACAGCACCTACGAGCAGTACTTC | - | - | TRBJ2-7 | TRBV21-1
CASSYSGGANEKLFF | TGTGCCAGCAGTTACTCAGGGGGAGCTAATGAAAAACTGTTTTTT | few | - | TRBJ1-4 | TRBV6-5